The 16 T cell receptor beta chains below were found in one sample sequenced in a study of PD-L1 blockade in urothelial cancer. Documented time point: pretreatment peripheral blood. Generated by immunoSEQ multiplex PCR, the TCRdb table keeps only in-frame clones and is missing some. The sample has under 70,000 clones; 75% to 90% are singletons. The sample was PBMCs, taken around atezolizumab (anti-PD-L1) treatment. Source of these receptors: a man in his 70s with urothelial cancer.

This chain uses TRBV15 with TRBJ1-4, with D unresolved. Germline V CDR1 and CDR2: LNHNV, YYDKDF (reference sequence). V lost 0 bases and J lost 10, with 9 bases in between. This CDR3 is 13 amino acids long. The CDR3 sequence is CATSREGNGKLFF. CDR3 coding DNA: TGTGCCACCAGCAGAGAGGGCAACGGAAAACTGTTTTTT.

V and J are TRBV5-1 and TRBJ2-3, with 8 bases matching TRBD2. J lost 4 bases, V lost 5 bases, and 9 bases had no gene match. The CDR3 has 15 residues. CDR1 and CDR2 from the germline V gene are SGHRS and YFSETQ. The CDR3 bases are TGCGCCAGCAGATCTCAGCGGGAGTTGGCAGATACGCAGTATTTT. As protein: CASRSQRELADTQYF.

This chain uses TRBV7-2 with TRBJ1-1; D is undetermined. V was pared by 2 bases and J by 1 base, with 8 bases between. The CDR3 has 14 residues. Germline CDR1 SGHTA, CDR2 FQGNSA. The DNA for the CDR3 is TGTGCCAGCAGCTTACAGCCAGGGAACACTGAAGCTTTCTTT. This codes for CASSLQPGNTEAFF. The full variable domain, its missing parts supplied by reference TRBV7-2 and TRBJ1-1, is GAGVSQSPSNKVTEKGKDVELRCDPISGHTALYWYRQSLGQGLEFLIYFQGNSAPDKSGLPSDRFSAERTGGSVSTLTIQRTQQEDSAVYLCASSLQPGNTEAFFGQGTRLTVV.

The gene calls are TRBV9 and TRBJ2-3; TRBD2 matches at 8 bases. The CDR3 has 15 amino acids. V was pared by 1 base and J by 4 bases, with 5 bases of the junction left unmatched. In germline, CDR1 is SGDLS, CDR2 YYNGEE. CDR3 DNA: TGTGCCAGCAGCGTAACAGCGGGAGTCGCAGATACGCAGTATTTT. As protein: CASSVTAGVADTQYF.

This chain joins TRBV12-1 and TRBJ2-3; the table's D gene call, TRBD1, was not cross checked with the DNA. TRBV12-1 is a documented pseudogene. This CDR3 has 17 amino acids. This CDR3 reads CASSFAWTGLGLDTQYF. In DNA form, the CDR3 reads TGTGCCAGCAGCTTTGCGTGGACAGGGTTGGGATTAGATACGCAGTATTTT.

The V gene is TRBV5-1, the J gene TRBJ2-5, with unresolved D. The V gene lost 3 bases and the J gene lost 2 bases, with 5 bases spanning the gap. Germline loops: CDR1 SGHRS, CDR2 YFSETQ. The CDR3 is made up of 12 amino acids. CDR3 nucleotide sequence: TGCGCCAGCAGCTCCGGTCAAGAGACCCAGTACTTC. Residues: CASSSGQETQYF.

This chain links TRBV2 with TRBJ2-4; tentatively, D is TRBD2 (6 bases). The CDR3 is made up of 14 amino acids. Trimming left V 6 bases short and J 7 bases short, with 16 bases between. Looked up from germline, CDR1 is SNHLY and CDR2 is FYNNEI. CDR3 region: CASSALAGRNIQYF. CDR3 sequence (DNA): TGTGCCAGCAGCGCACTAGCCGGTAGGAACATTCAGTACTTC.

In its sample, this clone was seen once. V usage is TRBV10-1 and J usage is TRBJ2-3, with a possible D match to TRBD2 (5 bases). Germline CDR1 and CDR2: WNHNN and SYGVQD (reference sequence). This CDR3 is 14 amino acids long. V lost 11 bases, J lost 6 bases, and 21 bases lay in between. The CDR3 DNA sequence: TGCGCCTGCCCCGGGATAGTTTCTTCCGATACGCAGTATTTT. This encodes CACPGIVSSDTQYF.

The gene calls are TRBV6-5 and TRBJ2-7; a weak D match, TRBD1 (5 bases). Germline CDR1 and CDR2: MNHEY and SVGAGI. V was cut by 2 bases and J by 3 bases, with 11 bases left in between. There are 14 residues in the CDR3. The CDR3 spells CASSYGSQGYEQYF. CDR3 nucleotides: TGTGCCAGCAGTTACGGAAGCCAGGGCTACGAGCAGTACTTC.

The chain is built from TRBV7-9 and TRBJ1-4, with D hard to call. CDR1 is SEHNR, CDR2 FQNEAQ, per germline (reference sequence). Trimming removed 2 bases at V and 0 bases at J, with 10 bases between. There are 16 residues in the CDR3. DNA of the CDR3: TGTGCCAGCAGCTTAAGCGGCAGTGCAACTAATGAAAAACTGTTTTTT. This translates into CASSLSGSATNEKLFF.

This chain joins TRBV4-2 and TRBJ1-4; tentatively, D is TRBD1 (6 bases). Deletions cut 0 bases from V and 5 bases from J, with 10 bases between. This CDR3 is built from 15 residues. CDR1 and CDR2 (germline): LGHNA, YNFKEQ. CDR3 DNA sequence: TGTGCCAGCAGCCAAGAGAGGACAGTAAATGAAAAACTGTTTTTT. It encodes CASSQERTVNEKLFF.

The rearrangement links TRBV2 to TRBJ1-2; D perhaps matches TRBD1 (5 bases). This CDR3 comprises 13 residues. V was cut by 3 bases and J by 4 bases, with 9 bases left in between. Per germline, CDR1 SNHLY and CDR2 FYNNEI. The CDR3 is CASSEPGIYGYTF. DNA of the CDR3: TGTGCCAGCAGTGAGCCAGGGATCTATGGCTACACCTTC.

This rearrangement joins TRBV18 to TRBJ2-5; maybe TRBD2 (6 bases). V was pared by 5 bases and J by 3 bases, with 10 bases between. The germline V gene encodes CDR1 KGHSH and CDR2 LQKENI. CDR3 length: 13 residues. The CDR3 coding sequence is TGTGCCAGCTCAAGGGCGGGGAAAGAGACCCAGTACTTC. Residues: CASSRAGKETQYF.

This clone was observed a single time. The rearrangement links TRBV19 to TRBJ2-1, with TRBD2 identical over 11 bases. This CDR3 region has 15 residues. CDR1 is LNHDA and CDR2 is SQIVND in the germline V gene (reference sequence). V gave up 3 bases and J gave up 6 bases; unmatched junction bases: 4. Here the CDR3 reads CASSISLAGGNEQFF. The DNA for the CDR3 is TGTGCCAGTAGTATCTCTCTAGCGGGAGGCAATGAGCAGTTCTTC.

This chain joins TRBV19 and TRBJ2-7; 13 bases map to TRBD2. Germline V gives CDR1 LNHDA, CDR2 SQIVND (reference sequence). J was trimmed by 3 bases and V by 6 bases; bases with no gene match: 5. The CDR3 has 15 amino acids. Here the CDR3 DNA reads TGTGCCAGTAGCTTGACTAGCGGGAGGAACTACGAGCAGTACTTC. Translating it yields CASSLTSGRNYEQYF. Full variable domain (outside the CDR3, taken from reference TRBV19 and TRBJ2-7): DGGITQSPKYLFRKEGQNVTLSCEQNLNHDAMYWYRQDPGQGLRLIYYSQIVNDFQKGDIAEGYSVSREKKESFPLTVTSAQKNPTAFYLCASSLTSGRNYEQYFGPGTRLTVT.

The genes are TRBV7-8 and TRBJ2-3, with a tentative D call TRBD2 (5 bases). The germline CDR1 and CDR2 sequences are SGHVS and FQNEAQ. The CDR3 has 16 residues. V was shortened by 1 base and J by 0 bases, with 11 bases between the two germline ends. This chain's CDR3 is CASSLVAGVSTDTQYF. CDR3 sequence (DNA): TGTGCCAGCAGCTTAGTGGCGGGCGTCAGCACAGATACGCAGTATTTT.